This T cell receptor beta chain was sequenced in a study of OX40 agonist ivuxolimab in advanced cancers. Regarding the study as a whole: At 0.1 to 3.0 mg/kg, CD4+ and CD8+ blood T cells expanded clonally by week 6. CD8+ T cells (on average) carried more expanded clones than CD4+ T cells.

To note about this clone: The antigen is not known.

The CDR3 contains 15 residues. Trimming left V 6 bases short and J 3 bases short, with 15 bases between. In germline, CDR1 is SGHNT, CDR2 YYREEE (reference sequence). Here immunoSEQ multiplex PCR was the method, and the copy in TCRdb shows in-frame clones only, minus some. The sample has around 95,000 clones, around 87% seen once. The chain is built from TRBV5-4 and TRBJ2-2; D is perhaps TRBD1 (6 bases). The sequences come from CD4+ or CD8+ T cells sorted from blood, collected in a trial of the OX40 agonist ivuxolimab. The receptor was isolated from an adult with an advanced solid tumor such as melanoma, head and neck, liver or kidney cancer. The CDR3 sequence is CASTATGFDTGELFF. The CDR3, as DNA: TGTGCCAGCACCGCGACAGGCTTTGACACCGGGGAGCTGTTTTTT. The complete variable domain, with remaining parts taken from reference TRBV5-4 and TRBJ2-2, reads ETGVTQSPTHLIKTRGQQVTLRCSSQSGHNTVSWYQQALGQGPQFIFQYYREEENGRGNFPPRFSGLQFPNYSSELNVNALELDDSALYLCASTATGFDTGELFFGEGSRLTVL.